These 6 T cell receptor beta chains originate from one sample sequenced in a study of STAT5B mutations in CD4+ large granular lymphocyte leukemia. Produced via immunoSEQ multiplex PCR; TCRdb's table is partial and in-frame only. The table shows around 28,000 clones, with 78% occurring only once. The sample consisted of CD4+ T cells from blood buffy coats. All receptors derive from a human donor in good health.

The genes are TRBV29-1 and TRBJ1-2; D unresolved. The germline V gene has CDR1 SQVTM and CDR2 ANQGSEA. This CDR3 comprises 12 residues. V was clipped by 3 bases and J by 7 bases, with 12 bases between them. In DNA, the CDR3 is TGCAGCGTTGACGTAGGATCCGCTGGCTACACCTTC. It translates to CSVDVGSAGYTF.

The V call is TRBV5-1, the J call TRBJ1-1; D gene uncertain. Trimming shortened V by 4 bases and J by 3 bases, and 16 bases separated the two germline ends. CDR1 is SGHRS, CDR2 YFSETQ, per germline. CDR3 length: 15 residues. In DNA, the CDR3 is TGCGCCAGCAGCGGAGGAACCGACCTATACACTGAAGCTTTCTTT. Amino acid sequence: CASSGGTDLYTEAFF.

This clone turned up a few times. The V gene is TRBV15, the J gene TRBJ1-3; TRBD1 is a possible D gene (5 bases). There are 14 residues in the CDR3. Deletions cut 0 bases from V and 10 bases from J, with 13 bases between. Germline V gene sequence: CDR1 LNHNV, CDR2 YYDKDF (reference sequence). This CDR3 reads CATSRDRGYGTIYF. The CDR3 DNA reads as TGTGCCACCAGCAGAGATCGGGGGTACGGGACCATATATTTT.

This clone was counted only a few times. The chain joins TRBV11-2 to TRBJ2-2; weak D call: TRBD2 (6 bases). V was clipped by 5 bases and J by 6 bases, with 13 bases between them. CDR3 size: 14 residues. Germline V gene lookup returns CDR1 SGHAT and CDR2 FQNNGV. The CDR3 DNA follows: TGTGCCAGCAGCCCAGGAGGGTGGTCCGGGGAGCTGTTTTTT. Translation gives CASSPGGWSGELFF.

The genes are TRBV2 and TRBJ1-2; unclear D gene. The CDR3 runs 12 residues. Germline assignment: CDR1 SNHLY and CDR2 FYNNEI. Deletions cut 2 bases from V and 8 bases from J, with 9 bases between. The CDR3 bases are TGTGCCAGCAGTGAAAGGGTGCGGGGCTACACCTTC. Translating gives CASSERVRGYTF.

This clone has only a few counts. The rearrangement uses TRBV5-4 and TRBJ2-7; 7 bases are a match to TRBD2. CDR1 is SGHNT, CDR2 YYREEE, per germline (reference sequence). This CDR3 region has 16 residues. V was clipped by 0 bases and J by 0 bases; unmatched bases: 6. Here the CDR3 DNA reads TGTGCCAGCAGCTTGGCGGCGGGACTAATCTCCTACGAGCAGTACTTC. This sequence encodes CASSLAAGLISYEQYF.